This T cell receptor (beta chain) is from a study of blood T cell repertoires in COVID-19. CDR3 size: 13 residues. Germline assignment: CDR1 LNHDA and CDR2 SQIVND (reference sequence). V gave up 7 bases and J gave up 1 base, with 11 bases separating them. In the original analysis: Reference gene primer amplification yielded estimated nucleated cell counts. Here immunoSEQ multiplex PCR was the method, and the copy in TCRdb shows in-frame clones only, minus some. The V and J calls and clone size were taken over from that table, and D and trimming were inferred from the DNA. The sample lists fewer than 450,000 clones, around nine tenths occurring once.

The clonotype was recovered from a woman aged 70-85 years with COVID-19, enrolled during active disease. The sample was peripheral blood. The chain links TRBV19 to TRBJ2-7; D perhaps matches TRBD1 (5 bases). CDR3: CASNAGWSYEQYF. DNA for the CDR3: TGTGCCAGTAACGCAGGGTGGTCCTACGAGCAGTACTTC.